The present TCR beta chain was sequenced within a study of blood T cell repertoires in COVID-19. TCRdb keeps only in-frame clones here, not all; method: immunoSEQ multiplex PCR. The table shows about 250,000 clones, with around 90% occurring only once. Sequenced sample: PBMCs or T cells enriched from blood (not recorded which). This clonotype was sampled from a woman aged 50 to 60 who had recovered from COVID-19.

DNA of the CDR3: TGTGCCAGCAGGGACAGTGTTGGTGGCTACACCTTC. Residues: CASRDSVGGYTF. This chain links TRBV6-5 with TRBJ1-2; possible D gene TRBD1, 6 bases. V lost 6 bases to trimming and J lost 7 bases, with 12 bases between them. This CDR3 contains 12 residues. Germline V gives CDR1 MNHEY, CDR2 SVGAGI.